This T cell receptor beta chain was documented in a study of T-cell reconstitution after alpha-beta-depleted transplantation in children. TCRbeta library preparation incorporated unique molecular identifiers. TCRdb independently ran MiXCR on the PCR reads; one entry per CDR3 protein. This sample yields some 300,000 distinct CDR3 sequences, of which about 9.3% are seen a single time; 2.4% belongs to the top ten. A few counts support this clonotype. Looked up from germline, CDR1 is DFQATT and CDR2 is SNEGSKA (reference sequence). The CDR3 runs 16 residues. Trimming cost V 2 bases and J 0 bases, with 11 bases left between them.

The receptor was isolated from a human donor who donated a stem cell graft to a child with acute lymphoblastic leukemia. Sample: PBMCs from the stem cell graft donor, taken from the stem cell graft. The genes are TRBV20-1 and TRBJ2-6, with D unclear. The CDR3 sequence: CSARSGGPSGANVLTF. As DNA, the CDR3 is TGCAGTGCTAGATCAGGCGGACCCTCTGGGGCCAACGTCCTGACTTTC.